The sequence of this T cell receptor beta chain was determined in a study of Ad26.COV2.S vaccination and SARS-CoV-2 variants. About the study: Among those in the COV1001 Ad26.COV2.S trial arm was the donor. Into the muscle, Ad26.COV2.S was dosed once or twice, 56 days apart. General study results and limits: Spike-specific TCR breadth in vaccine recipients exceeded that seen in placebo recipients.

Comment on this clone: Its antigen is undetermined.

Treatment described: over 15 received Ad26.COV2.S at low or high dose, single or two shots; 5 received placebo; per-sample allocation not given. Sampling was performed 63 days after the first vaccine or placebo injection. The individual, an adult aged 18-55 years, was a donor in Boston. TCRdb's table, derived via immunoSEQ multiplex PCR, lists solely in-frame clones and lacks some. The table shows approximately 450,000 clones, with approximately 92% occurring only once. The CDR3 is made up of 12 amino acids. V lost 5 bases to trimming and J lost 9 bases, with 11 bases between them. The starting material was peripheral blood, obtained in a trial of Ad26.COV2.S vaccine versus placebo. V gene TRBV12-3 or TRBV12-4 combines with J gene TRBJ2-1, with TRBD1 as a possible D gene (6 bases). The receptor was derived from a person aged 18-65 years who received the Ad26.COV2.S COVID-19 vaccine or a placebo. The CDR3 nucleotides read TGTGCCAGCAGTACAAACAGGGTTGAGCAGTTCTTC. Translating gives CASSTNRVEQFF.